This T cell receptor (beta chain) derives from a study of T cells after posttransplantation cyclophosphamide. Findings of the study overall: Later post-transplant blood repertoires were often dominated by donor CD8+ memory clones. After PTCy, TRB diversity resembled that of CNI/methotrexate controls.

Unmatched junction bases numbered 2, after V lost 3 bases and J lost 2 bases. CDR3 length: 14 residues. Looked up from germline, CDR1 is LNHDA and CDR2 is SQIVND (reference sequence). Some clones are missing from TCRdb's copy, which holds only in-frame ones; the method was immunoSEQ multiplex PCR. Recorded here are roughly 41,000 clones, none singletons. This clone was found many times. Its antigen is unidentified. Peripheral blood was collected from the related graft donor on the marrow donation day. Sequencing input: PBMCs. This TCR was recovered from a man aged 25 to 45 in good health and a related stem cell transplant donor. This sequence joins TRBV19 and TRBJ2-5; TRBD1 matches at 8 bases. CDR3 nucleotide sequence: TGTGCCAGTAGTATCACAGGGGGTCAAGAGACCCAGTACTTC. Its protein product is CASSITGGQETQYF.